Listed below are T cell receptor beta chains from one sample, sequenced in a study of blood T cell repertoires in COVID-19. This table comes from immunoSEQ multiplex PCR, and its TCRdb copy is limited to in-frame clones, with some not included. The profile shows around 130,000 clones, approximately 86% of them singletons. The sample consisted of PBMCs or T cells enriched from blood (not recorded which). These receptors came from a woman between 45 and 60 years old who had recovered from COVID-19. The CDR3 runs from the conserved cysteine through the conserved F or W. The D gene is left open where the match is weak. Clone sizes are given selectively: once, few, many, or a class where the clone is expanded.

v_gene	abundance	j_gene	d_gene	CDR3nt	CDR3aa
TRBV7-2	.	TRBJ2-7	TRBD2	TGTGCCAGCAGCTCCAGGACTAGCGGGGGGACCCCCTACGAGCAGTACTTC	CASSSRTSGGTPYEQYF
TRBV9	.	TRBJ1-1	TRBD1	TGTGCCAGCAGCCCGCAGGGACAGCCAGCTCGGTTAGCTGAAGCTTTCTTT	CASSPQGQPARLAEAFF
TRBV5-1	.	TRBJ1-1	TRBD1	TGCGCCAGCAGCGGGGACAGGGGATCTGAAGCTTTCTTT	CASSGDRGSEAFF
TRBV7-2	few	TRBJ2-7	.	TGTGCCAGCAGCTTAGGCCTTTCGGGCTACGAGCAGTACTTC	CASSLGLSGYEQYF
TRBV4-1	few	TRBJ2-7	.	TGCGCCAGCAGCCAAAACCAGGGAGGAACCTACGAGCAGTACTTC	CASSQNQGGTYEQYF
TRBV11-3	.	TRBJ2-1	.	TGTGCCAGCAGCGTTAGATCTATGGATTGGGCAGGGGCAAACAATGAGCAGTTCTTC	CASSVRSMDWAGANNEQFF
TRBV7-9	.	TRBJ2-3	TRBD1	TGTGCCAGCAGCCCGGGACAGGGCACAGATACGCAGTATTTT	CASSPGQGTDTQYF
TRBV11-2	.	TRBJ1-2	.	TGTGCCAGCAGCTTATCCTCCGGACAGTCAAATATTGGCTACACCTTC	CASSLSSGQSNIGYTF
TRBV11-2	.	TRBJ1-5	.	TGTGCCAGCAGCTTAAGCGCCGGACAGCCCCAGCATTTT	CASSLSAGQPQHF
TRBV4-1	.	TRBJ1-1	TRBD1	TGCGCCAGCAGACCAACAGCAGGGGGCACTGAAGCTTTCTTT	CASRPTAGGTEAFF
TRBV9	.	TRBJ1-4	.	TGTGCCAGCAGCGCAGGGTTAGGGGGTAATGAAAAACTGTTTTTT	CASSAGLGGNEKLFF
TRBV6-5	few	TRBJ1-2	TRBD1	TGTGCCAGGAGGGGGCCCTATGGCTACACCTTC	CARRGPYGYTF
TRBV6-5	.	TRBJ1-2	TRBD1	TGTGCCAGCAGTTACAGCTCGACAGGGTTAATCGATGGCTACACCTTC	CASSYSSTGLIDGYTF
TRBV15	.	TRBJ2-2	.	TGTGCCACCAGCAGAGAAATGACACCAGGAAACACCGGGGAGCTGTTTTTT	CATSREMTPGNTGELFF
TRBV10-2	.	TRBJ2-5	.	TGCGCCAGCAAAGGGACGGGGGTAAGGGGAGAGACCCAGTACTTC	CASKGTGVRGETQYF
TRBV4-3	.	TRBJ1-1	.	TGCGCCAGCAGCCAAGATATTGGGTCTCGAAAGGAGACTGAAGCTTTCTTT	CASSQDIGSRKETEAFF
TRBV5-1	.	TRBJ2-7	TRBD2	TGCGCCAGCAGCTGGGGAGGGAGCGGGGCCGGCGAGCAGTACTTC	CASSWGGSGAGEQYF
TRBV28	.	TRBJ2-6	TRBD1	TGTGCCAGCAGTTTATGGGCCGGGACAGGGACCGGGGCCAACGTCCTGACTTTC	CASSLWAGTGTGANVLTF
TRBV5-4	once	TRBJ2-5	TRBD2	TGTGCCAGCAGAATGAGCCTAGCGGGGGCGCCGGAGACCCAGTACTTC	CASRMSLAGAPETQYF
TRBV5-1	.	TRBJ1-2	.	TGCGCCAGCAGCTTGGGGGAGTATTTAAACTATGGCTACACCTTC	CASSLGEYLNYGYTF
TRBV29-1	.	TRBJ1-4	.	TGCAGCGTTGAAGATCTAGCAGTGGGGGGAGAAAAACTGTTTTTT	CSVEDLAVGGEKLFF
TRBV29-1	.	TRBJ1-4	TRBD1	TGCAGCGGACGATTCGGACAGGGGGCTGAGGAAAAACTGTTTTTT	CSGRFGQGAEEKLFF
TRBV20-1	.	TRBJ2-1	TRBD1	TGCAGTGCTAGTCAGGGGGCTAGTTCTTATGAGCAGTTCTTC	CSASQGASSYEQFF
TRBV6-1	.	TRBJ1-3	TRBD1	TGTGCCAGCAGTGAACAGGGGGCAGGGGGAAACACCATATATTTT	CASSEQGAGGNTIYF
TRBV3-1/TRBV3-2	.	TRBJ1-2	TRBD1	TGTGCCAGCAGCCAAAATAAACAGGGGTCCCACTATGGCTACACCTTC	CASSQNKQGSHYGYTF